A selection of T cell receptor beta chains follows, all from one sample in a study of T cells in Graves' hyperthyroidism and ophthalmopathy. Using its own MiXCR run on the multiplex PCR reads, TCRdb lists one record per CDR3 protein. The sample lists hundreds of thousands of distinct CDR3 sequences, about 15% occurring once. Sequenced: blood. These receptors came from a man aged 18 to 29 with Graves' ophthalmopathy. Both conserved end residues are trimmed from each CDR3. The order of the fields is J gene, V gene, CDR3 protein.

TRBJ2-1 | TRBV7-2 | ASSSPTGGAYNEQF
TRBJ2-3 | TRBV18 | ASSRSDRAITDTQY
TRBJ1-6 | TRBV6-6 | ASSYIVRGSSSPLH
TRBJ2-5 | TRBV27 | ASSSQGPEETQY
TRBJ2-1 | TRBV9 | ANSLGLAGVPYNEQF
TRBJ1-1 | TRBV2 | ASSEGGGRFLSNTEAF
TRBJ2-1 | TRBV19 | ASSIAGTAYNEQF
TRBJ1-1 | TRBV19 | ASSIGYTEAF
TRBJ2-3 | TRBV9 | ASSVDEAGTDTQY
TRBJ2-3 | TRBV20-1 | SAKRTRSTDTQY
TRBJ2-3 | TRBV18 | ASSPYGGRTDTQY
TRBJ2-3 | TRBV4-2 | ASSQELFGRGSDTQY
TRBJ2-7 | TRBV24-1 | ATAGNGYEQY
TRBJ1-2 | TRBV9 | ASSVGGTGNYGYT
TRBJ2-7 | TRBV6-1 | ASSVAPGTPLTEQY
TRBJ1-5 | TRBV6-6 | ASSYSWGSNQPQH
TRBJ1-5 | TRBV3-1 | ASSQDTGRYQPQH
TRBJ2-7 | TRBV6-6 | ASSYLQASYDEQY
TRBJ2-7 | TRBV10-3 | AISGRTGDAYEQY
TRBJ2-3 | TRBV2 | ASSVYSGGDTDTQY
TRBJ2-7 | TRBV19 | ASRYGTSGTYEQY
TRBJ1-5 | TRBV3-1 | ASSQGLQPQH